These T cell receptor beta chains were read from a single sample in a study of T cells in localized non-small cell lung cancer. The method was immunoSEQ multiplex PCR; TCRdb's version includes in-frame clones alone and lacks a portion of them. The sample lists around 43,000 clones; more than 75% were seen once. The input for sequencing was peripheral blood, taken before any cancer treatment. The receptor set was obtained from a man aged 18 to 55 with stage I lung adenocarcinoma. Each CDR3 is given with its conserved first and last residue. The order of the fields is J gene, clone size, V gene, D gene, CDR3 DNA, CDR3 protein. The D gene is left open where the match is weak. Some rows have no size entry. The others give once, few or many, or a class for an expanded clone.

TRBJ1-3	-	TRBV5-1	TRBD1	TGCGCCAGCAGTTGGGACAGTTCTGGAAACACCATATATTTT	CASSWDSSGNTIYF
TRBJ2-3	-	TRBV5-4	-	TGTGCCAGCAGCTTGGGACGAGATACGCAGTATTTT	CASSLGRDTQYF
TRBJ1-2	-	TRBV10-3	TRBD1	TGTGCCATCAGTGATCAGGGACAGGGAAACTATGGCTACACCTTC	CAISDQGQGNYGYTF
TRBJ1-2	once	TRBV7-3	-	TGTGCCAGCAGCCCAGGCGGGGGTGGCTACACCTTC	CASSPGGGGYTF
TRBJ1-2	-	TRBV5-5	-	TGTGCCAGCAGCTTAAGCCCGACAGAGGGCCCCTATGGCTACACCTTC	CASSLSPTEGPYGYTF
TRBJ2-6	-	TRBV5-4	TRBD2	TGTGCCAGCAGCTTGGGGCGGGGGATAAGCTCTGGGGCCAACGTCCTGACTTTC	CASSLGRGISSGANVLTF
TRBJ1-2	-	TRBV29-1	-	TGCAGCGTTGGGGGATATTATGGCTACACCTTC	CSVGGYYGYTF
TRBJ2-1	-	TRBV28	-	TGTGCCAGCGTCAAGGGGGGTTCTGGACCCTATGAGCAGTTCTTC	CASVKGGSGPYEQFF
TRBJ1-3	-	TRBV12-5	TRBD1	TGTGCTAGTGGACTTGGACAGGGAAAACAAAACACCATATATTTT	CASGLGQGKQNTIYF
TRBJ1-2	few	TRBV7-9	TRBD1	TGTGCCAGCAGCGTCCAAACAGGGGGCGGTGGCTACACCTTC	CASSVQTGGGGYTF
TRBJ2-7	-	TRBV20-1	-	TGCAGTGGCGGGTTTACCTACGAGCAGTACTTC	CSGGFTYEQYF
TRBJ1-1	-	TRBV6-5	-	TGTGCCAGCAGTTACCATGCAGTGAACACTGAAGCTTTCTTT	CASSYHAVNTEAFF
TRBJ1-1	-	TRBV28	TRBD1	TGTGCCAGCAGTTTATACGCAGGGGGCGCGGGGACTGAAGCTTTCTTT	CASSLYAGGAGTEAFF
TRBJ2-3	-	TRBV7-9	TRBD2	TGTGCCAGCAGCCGAGCGGCGGGGGGGCTAAGGACAGATACGCAGTATTTT	CASSRAAGGLRTDTQYF
TRBJ2-2	-	TRBV5-1	-	TGCGCCAGCAGCCCAAACCCGACAGGCCCGAACACCGGGGAGCTGTTTTTT	CASSPNPTGPNTGELFF
TRBJ2-1	-	TRBV10-3	TRBD2	TGTGCCATCCGGACTAGCGGGGGGGCCTACAATGAGCAGTTCTTC	CAIRTSGGAYNEQFF
TRBJ2-2	once	TRBV7-3	-	TGTGCCAGCAGCTTAGGGGGAACCGGGGAGCTGTTTTTT	CASSLGGTGELFF
TRBJ1-6	-	TRBV10-3	-	TGTGCCATCAGCGGGACATCTAATTCACCCCTCCACTTT	CAISGTSNSPLHF
TRBJ1-4	-	TRBV5-6	-	TGTGCCAGCAGCTTGGCCGCGTGGGGGATGCATTCTAATGAAAAACTGTTTTTT	CASSLAAWGMHSNEKLFF
TRBJ1-2	-	TRBV19	TRBD1	TGTGCCAGTAGTATCGACAGGGTTACCTATGGCTACACCTTC	CASSIDRVTYGYTF
TRBJ1-2	-	TRBV30	-	TGTGCCTGGAGAACGGTGGACAGTAACTATGGCTACACCTTC	CAWRTVDSNYGYTF
TRBJ2-3	few	TRBV18	-	TGTGCTGGAAGTACTCGACTGACAGATACGCAGTATTTT	CAGSTRLTDTQYF
TRBJ2-2	few	TRBV6-5	-	TGTGCCAGCAGTTACTCGAGCTTAGGAACCGGGGAGCTGTTTTTT	CASSYSSLGTGELFF
TRBJ1-2	-	TRBV5-8	-	TGTGCCAGCAGCTCTCAGGGGTACGGCTATGGCTACACCTTC	CASSSQGYGYGYTF
TRBJ2-3	-	TRBV9	-	TGTGCCAGCAGGGAGGGACCTAACACAGATACGCAGTATTTT	CASREGPNTDTQYF
TRBJ1-1	-	TRBV4-1	-	TGCGCCAGCAGCCAAGGTGTTTTGGCGAGGCGTGTGAACACTGAAGCTTTCTTT	CASSQGVLARRVNTEAFF
TRBJ2-3	-	TRBV5-1	-	TGCGCCAGCAGCTTGCTTACTGGATTAGGAGATACGCAGTATTTT	CASSLLTGLGDTQYF
TRBJ1-1	once	TRBV27	TRBD1	TGTGCCAGCAGTTTAATCTGGGACAGAGCTAAGAACACTGAAGCTTTCTTT	CASSLIWDRAKNTEAFF